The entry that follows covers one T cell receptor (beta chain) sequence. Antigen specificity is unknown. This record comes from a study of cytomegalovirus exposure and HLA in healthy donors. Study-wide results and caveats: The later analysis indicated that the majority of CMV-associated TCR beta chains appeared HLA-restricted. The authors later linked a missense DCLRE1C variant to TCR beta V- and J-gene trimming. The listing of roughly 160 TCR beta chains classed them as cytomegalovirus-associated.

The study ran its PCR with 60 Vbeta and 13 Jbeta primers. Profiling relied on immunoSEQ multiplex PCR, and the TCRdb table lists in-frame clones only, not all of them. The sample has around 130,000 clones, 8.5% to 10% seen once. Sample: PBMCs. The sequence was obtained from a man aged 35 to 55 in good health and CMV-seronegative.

CDR3 sequence (DNA): TGTGCCAGCAGCTTAGCGGAGACCAGTTTTCAGCCCCAGCATTTT. Its translation: CASSLAETSFQPQHF. The chain employs TRBV7-2 and TRBJ1-5; D is unclear. The CDR3 has 15 residues. V lost 0 bases and J lost 6, with 12 bases in between. Looked up from germline, CDR1 is SGHTA and CDR2 is FQGNSA.